Given below is one T cell receptor (beta chain) in context. The assay was immunoSEQ multiplex PCR, and TCRdb's table has in-frame clones only and misses some. The sample has approximately 220,000 clones, about 91% seen once. This specimen belongs to a study of blood T cell repertoires in COVID-19. About the study: From the United States, Italy and Spain came samples of acute and convalescent COVID-19. PBMCs, B-cell-depleted T cells, or T cells provided the cDNA or gDNA that made up the material.

Per the germline V gene, CDR1 is LGHNA and CDR2 is YNFKEQ. V was clipped by 1 base and J by 0 bases, with 13 bases between them. CDR3 size: 18 residues. Sequenced input: PBMCs or T cells enriched from blood (not recorded which). The receptor was derived from a woman in her 30s with acute COVID-19. This chain links TRBV4-2 with TRBJ1-6, with D perhaps matching TRBD1 (5 bases). The DNA of the CDR3 is TGTGCCAGCAGCCAAGGGGTACAGGAATTCTCCTATAATTCACCCCTCCACTTT. The encoded protein is CASSQGVQEFSYNSPLHF.